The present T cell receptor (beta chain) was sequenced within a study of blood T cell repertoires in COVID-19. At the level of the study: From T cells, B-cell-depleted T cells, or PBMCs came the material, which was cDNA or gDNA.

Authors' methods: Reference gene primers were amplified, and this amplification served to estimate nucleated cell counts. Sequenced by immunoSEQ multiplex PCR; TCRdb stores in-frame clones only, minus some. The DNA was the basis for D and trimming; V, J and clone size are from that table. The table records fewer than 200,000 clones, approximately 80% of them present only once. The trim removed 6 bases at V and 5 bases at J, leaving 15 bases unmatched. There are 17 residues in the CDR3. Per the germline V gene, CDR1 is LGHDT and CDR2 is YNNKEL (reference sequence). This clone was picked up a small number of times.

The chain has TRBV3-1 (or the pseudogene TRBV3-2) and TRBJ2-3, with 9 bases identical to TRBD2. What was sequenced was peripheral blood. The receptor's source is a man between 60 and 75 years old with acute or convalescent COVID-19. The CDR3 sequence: CASRRSPSGVNLDTQYF. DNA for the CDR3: TGTGCCAGCAGACGCAGTCCTAGCGGGGTTAATTTAGATACGCAGTATTTT.